This paragraph reports one T cell receptor beta chain. As yet, its antigen is unknown. This entry is derived from a study of monozygotic twins with inflammatory bowel disease. Study results and limitations: On the inverse Simpson index, IBD patients scored lower for TCRbeta diversity than healthy co-twins.

Using eight separate reactions per sample, the authors generated cDNA. Template switching was used to attach UMIs, which incorporated a 6-nucleotide sample barcode. Reprocessing the 5' RACE reads, TCRdb reports a single entry for every CDR3 protein and omits DNA. Its table lists about 210,000 distinct CDR3 sequences. The CDR3 has 15 amino acids. Germline-derived CDR1 and CDR2 are SGHAT and FQNNGV. Material for sequencing was blood. The clonotype comes from a human donor with ulcerative colitis or Crohn's disease, or a healthy co-twin of an affected twin (not recorded which). The V call is TRBV11-2, the J call TRBJ1-2; TCRdb calls TRBD1, which cannot be checked without DNA. This chain's CDR3 is CASSSVDRTSQGYTF.